The text below deals with one T cell receptor (beta chain). Its specificity is not known. Patients were left out if they had other autoimmune diseases, uncontrolled infections, pregnancy or lactation. This entry comes from a study of Graves' ophthalmopathy and Graves' hyperthyroidism. Points from the study as a whole: Blood samples also showed most expanded thyroid clonotypes exceeding 0.001 frequency.

From RNA, the CDR3 regions of TCR beta chains were amplified and sequenced. First-round RT-PCR employed HTBI primers, with a second-round multiplex PCR after it. MiXCR, applied by TCRdb to the multiplex PCR reads, yields one record per CDR3 protein. This table has 500,000 to 600,000 distinct CDR3 sequences, less than 45% appearing once. This CDR3 spans 12 amino acids. Germline trimming cut 11 bases from V and 3 bases from J; bases unmatched to any gene: 5. CDR1 is LNHDA and CDR2 is SQIVND in the germline V gene (reference sequence). V gene TRBV19 combines with J gene TRBJ2-7; 9 bases fit TRBD1. Material: peripheral blood or thyroid tissue (not recorded which). This TCR came from an adult man with Graves' hyperthyroidism. The CDR3 nucleotides are TGTGCCCCCGGGACAGGGTGCTACGAGCAGTACTTC. Translated, it gives CAPGTGCYEQYF.